This T cell receptor (beta chain) was identified in a study of cytomegalovirus exposure and HLA in healthy donors. V dropped 0 bases and J dropped 6; count of bases not matched to a gene: 9. Germline V gives CDR1 SGHRS, CDR2 YFSETQ. The CDR3 spans 16 residues. Method: immunoSEQ multiplex PCR; TCRdb's copy keeps in-frame clones and lacks some. Of fewer than 250,000 clones detected, approximately 87% appear once; the ten largest clones hold 2% to 3%. Sequencing was performed on PBMCs. The V gene is TRBV5-1, the J gene TRBJ2-7, with TRBD2 matching 10 bases. This clonotype originated in a man between 18 and 35 years old in good health and CMV-seronegative. The CDR3 protein is CASSLGTLAGVSEQYF. CDR3 bases: TGCGCCAGCAGCTTGGGGACCCTAGCGGGAGTGAGCGAGCAGTACTTC.